These 30 T cell receptor beta chains were all obtained from the same sample, sequenced in a study of T cells in Graves' hyperthyroidism and ophthalmopathy. TCR beta CDR3 regions were amplified from RNA. During a first-round RT-PCR of the TCR CDR3, the HTBI primer set was used. TCRdb re-called the multiplex PCR reads with MiXCR, one entry per CDR3 protein. This sample yields nearly 750,000 distinct CDR3 sequences, of which approximately 36% are seen a single time; around 29% belongs to the top ten. What was sequenced was blood. These receptors were taken from a woman aged 40-49 years with Graves' hyperthyroidism.

J is TRBJ1-2 and V is TRBV12-3 or TRBV12-4; D not resolved. Trimming left V 1 base short and J 0 bases short, with 15 bases between. The CDR3 is 17 amino acids. The CDR3 sequence: CASSLDTKRGTNYGYTF. DNA of the CDR3: TGTGCCAGCAGTTTAGACACGAAAAGAGGAACTAACTATGGCTACACCTTC.

This clonotype was picked up one time. J is TRBJ2-3 and V is TRBV7-6; TRBD2 matches 7 bases. With V trimmed by 2 bases and J by 3 bases, 8 bases remained unmatched. Per the germline V gene, CDR1 is SGHVS and CDR2 is FNYEAQ. This CDR3 has 16 amino acids. The DNA for the CDR3 is TGTGCCAGCAGCTTAAACCGGGCCGGGGGGACAGATACGCAGTATTTT. Translating gives CASSLNRAGGTDTQYF. Complete variable domain (other parts from reference TRBV7-6 and TRBJ2-3): GAGVSQSPRYKVTKRGQDVALRCDPISGHVSLYWYRQALGQGPEFLTYFNYEAQQDKSGLPNDRFSAERPEGSISTLTIQRTEQRDSAMYRCASSLNRAGGTDTQYFGPGTRLTVL.

This clonotype showed up many times. The chain uses TRBV3-1 and TRBJ1-5; 7 bases fit TRBD1. The ends lost 1 base at V and 5 bases at J; junction bases unmatched: 2. The CDR3 is 14 residues long. Germline V CDR1 and CDR2: LGHDT, YNNKEL (reference sequence). The CDR3 nucleotides are TGTGCCAGCAGCCAAGGGACAGGAGATCAGCCCCAGCATTTT. Translation gives CASSQGTGDQPQHF.

This clonotype has ten or more counts. V usage is TRBV19 and J usage is TRBJ2-6, with TRBD1 matching 7 bases. After removal of 10 bases from V and 2 bases from J, the junction contained 5 bases not matched to a gene. CDR1 and CDR2 (germline): LNHDA, SQIVND (reference sequence). The CDR3 has 14 residues. The CDR3 sequence: CATNRGPGANVLTF. As DNA, the CDR3 is TGTGCCACCAACAGGGGACCTGGGGCCAACGTCCTGACTTTC. Combining the CDR3 with reference TRBV19 and TRBJ2-6 gives the whole variable domain DGGITQSPKYLFRKEGQNVTLSCEQNLNHDAMYWYRQDPGQGLRLIYYSQIVNDFQKGDIAEGYSVSREKKESFPLTVTSAQKNPTAFYLCATNRGPGANVLTFGAGSRLTVL.

The rearrangement joins TRBV4-1 to TRBJ1-4; 7 bases map to TRBD1. Losses at the gene ends were 4 bases for V and 7 bases for J; bases not matched to a gene: 9. The germline CDR1 and CDR2 sequences are MGHRA and YSYEKL. The length of the CDR3 is 15 residues. The CDR3 sequence: CASSLAGQTPEKLFF. The CDR3 DNA is TGCGCCAGCAGCCTGGCGGGACAGACCCCTGAAAAACTGTTTTTT.

The chain carries TRBV4-3 and TRBJ2-7; 7 nucleotides match TRBD2. The CDR3 totals 15 residues. The V segment lost 0 bases and the J segment 2 bases; nucleotides outside the gene matches: 4. Germline-derived CDR1 and CDR2 are LGHNA and YSLEER. The CDR3 region has the DNA TGCGCCAGCAGCCAAGATCCTAGCGGACCCTACGAGCAGTACTTC. It translates to CASSQDPSGPYEQYF.

The rearrangement links TRBV7-6 to TRBJ1-4, with D unclear. Germline CDR1 SGHVS, CDR2 FNYEAQ. V lost 8 bases and J 0 bases, leaving 10 bases between the germline ends. This CDR3 contains 14 residues. The CDR3 protein is CASARAPTNEKLFF. The DNA for the CDR3 is TGTGCCAGCGCGAGGGCCCCAACTAATGAAAAACTGTTTTTT.

This clonotype has ten or more counts. This chain joins TRBV25-1 and TRBJ1-6; D uncertain. The germline gives CDR1 MGHDK, CDR2 SYGVNS. Deletions cut 6 bases from V and 10 bases from J, with 10 bases between. This CDR3 comprises 12 residues. The CDR3 bases are TGTGCCAGCAGCCTACTGCACTCACCCCTCCACTTT. The encoded protein is CASSLLHSPLHF.

This chain's CDR3 is CASSLDGDPNQPQHF. The CDR3 bases are TGCGCCAGCAGCTTGGATGGGGACCCTAATCAGCCCCAGCATTTT. V gene TRBV5-1 combines with J gene TRBJ1-5; tentatively, D is TRBD1 (5 bases). V was trimmed by 0 bases and J by 4 bases, leaving 11 bases between them. The CDR3 loop spans 15 amino acids. Germline V lookup: CDR1 SGHRS, CDR2 YFSETQ.

Worth noting for this clonotype: One end of the junction is discordant with germline, which a read error may explain. The V and J genes are TRBV6-6 and TRBJ1-5; D ambiguous. Germline values: CDR1 MNHNY, CDR2 SVGAGI (reference sequence). The CDR3 is 16 amino acids. CDR3: CASSYSMGSSDQPQHF. The CDR3 DNA reads TGTGCCAGCAGTTACTCTATGGGATCTAGCGATCAGCCCCAGCATTTT.

The chain is built from TRBV6-6 and TRBJ2-7, with 12 bases aligning to TRBD2. The germline V gene has CDR1 MNHNY and CDR2 SVGAGI (reference sequence). V was clipped by 8 bases and J by 2 bases; unmatched bases: 22. This CDR3 is built from 20 residues. The CDR3 here is CASAPMRLAGEGENPYEQYF. The DNA for the CDR3 is TGTGCCAGCGCACCGATGAGACTAGCGGGAGAAGGAGAGAACCCCTACGAGCAGTACTTC.

V and J are TRBV15 and TRBJ2-7; TRBD1 is a possible D gene (6 bases). This CDR3 comprises 14 residues. CDR1 and CDR2 from the germline V gene are LNHNV and YYDKDF (reference sequence). V dropped 1 base and J dropped 0 bases, with 7 bases sitting between them. CDR3 bases: TGTGCCACCAGCAGAGGGACAGCCTCCTACGAGCAGTACTTC. This translates into CATSRGTASYEQYF.

In the case of this clonotype: The missing conserved phenylalanine or tryptophan at the end of this CDR3 makes a read error likely. This chain uses TRBV10-2 with TRBJ2-6; D is perhaps TRBD2 (6 bases). This CDR3 is 15 amino acids long. Germline V gives CDR1 WSHSY, CDR2 SAAADI. The ends were cut back, 6 bases at V and 1 base at J, with 10 bases in the middle. The CDR3 nucleotides are TGCGCCAGCAGCCGCCGGGGGTCTGGGGCCAACGTCCTGACTTCC. Translated, it gives CASSRRGSGANVLTS.

J is TRBJ1-1 and V is TRBV10-2; 8 positions agree with TRBD1. With 6 bases clipped from V and 5 bases from J, the junction kept 8 bases outside the gene matches. Germline CDR1 is WSHSY and CDR2 is SAAADI. The CDR3 sequence is 14 residues long. The CDR3 sequence: CASSQDHRGTEAFF. CDR3 DNA sequence: TGCGCCAGCAGCCAGGACCACAGGGGGACTGAAGCTTTCTTT.

A word on this clonotype: This may stem from a read error, because a much larger clone lies one nucleotide away. The chain recombines TRBV24-1 with TRBJ2-2; D remains unclear. The CDR3 loop spans 13 amino acids. The germline CDR1 and CDR2 sequences are KGHDR and SFDVKD. Trimming removed 1 base at V and 6 bases at J, with 5 bases between. The CDR3 is CATSDFSPGELFF. CDR3 coding DNA: TGTGCCACCAGTGATTTTAGCCCCGGGGAGCTGTTTTTT.

This clonotype was seen many times. The V and J genes are TRBV7-9 and TRBJ2-5; D tentatively reads TRBD1 or TRBD2 (5 bases each). The CDR3 has 12 amino acids. Germline CDR1 reads SEHNR; CDR2 reads FQNEAQ (reference sequence). V was clipped by 11 bases and J by 1 base, with 11 bases between them. CDR3 protein: CADGAPQETQYF. The CDR3 DNA follows: TGTGCCGACGGGGCACCCCAAGAGACCCAGTACTTC.

The chain combines TRBV27 with TRBJ1-2; no clear D gene. From germline, CDR1 is MNHEY and CDR2 SMNVEV (reference sequence). The CDR3 is 13 amino acids. The ends were cut back, 0 bases at V and 6 bases at J, with 8 bases in the middle. CDR3 amino acids: CASSLSRWNGYTF. The CDR3 nucleotides read TGTGCCAGCAGTTTATCAAGGTGGAATGGCTACACCTTC.

The CDR3 here is CSALQGASSYEQYF. DNA for the CDR3: TGCAGTGCTCTACAGGGGGCAAGCTCCTACGAGCAGTACTTC. The J gene is TRBJ2-7, the V gene TRBV20-1; 9 bases map to TRBD1. This CDR3 has 14 amino acids. J gave up 0 bases and V 5 bases, and 5 bases lay outside the gene matches. Germline lookup yields CDR1 DFQATT and CDR2 SNEGSKA (reference sequence).

This clonotype was seen a handful of times. At one of its ends the junction is not consistent with the germline gene, which may arise from a read error. The rearrangement links TRBV7-9 to TRBJ1-1, with TRBD1 as a possible D gene (6 bases). Germline V gene lookup returns CDR1 SEHNR and CDR2 FQNEAQ (reference sequence). The CDR3 runs 15 residues. The CDR3, as DNA: TGCGCCAGCAGCCAGGGGACCGACATTAACACTGAAGCTTTCTTT. Translating it yields CASSQGTDINTEAFF.

This clonotype was detected a few times. The chain couples TRBV19 to TRBJ1-5; 7 positions agree with TRBD1. V shed 7 bases, J shed 5 bases, and the junction held 5 bases outside the gene matches. From germline, CDR1 is LNHDA and CDR2 SQIVND (reference sequence). The CDR3 is 13 residues long. DNA for the CDR3: TGTGCCAGTAAAGGACAGGCCGATCAGCCCCAGCATTTT. This translates into CASKGQADQPQHF.

Ten or more counts support this clonotype. The V call is TRBV7-6, the J call TRBJ1-2; D not certain. CDR1 and CDR2 (germline): SGHVS, FNYEAQ. The CDR3 totals 15 residues. V was clipped by 5 bases and J by 6 bases, with 19 bases between them. The CDR3: CASSLTEGRMHGYTF. In nucleotides, the CDR3 is TGTGCCAGCAGCCTAACGGAAGGACGGATGCATGGCTACACCTTC.

For this clonotype: A much larger clone is a single base away; this may be a read error. The rearrangement links TRBV7-2 to TRBJ1-3; D is possibly TRBD1 (5 bases). CDR1 is SGHTA, CDR2 FQGNSA, per germline. This CDR3 is built from 15 residues. The CDR3 region is CASSWGRPLRNTISF. CDR3 bases: TGTGCCAGCAGCTGGGGACGCCCGCTGCGAAACACCATATCTTTT.

This clonotype was observed a handful of times. The CDR3 sequence: CASSCEERTPLHF. The CDR3 DNA reads TGTGCCAGCAGTTGCGAGGAACGTACGCCCCTCCACTTT. The chain carries TRBV12-3 or TRBV12-4 and TRBJ1-6; D is unresolved. The CDR3 length is 13 residues. The V gene lost 4 bases and the J gene lost 13 bases, with 14 bases spanning the gap.

The V gene is TRBV29-1, the J gene TRBJ2-7; TRBD1 aligns across 11 bases. There are 13 residues in the CDR3. The germline V gene has CDR1 SQVTM and CDR2 ANQGSEA. V was clipped by 4 bases and J by 7 bases; unmatched bases: 6. For the CDR3, the DNA is TGCAGCGTTGGAGGACAGGGGGCAGAAGAGCAGTACTTC. It is translated as CSVGGQGAEEQYF.

This clonotype was seen at least ten times. The chain is built from TRBV29-1 and TRBJ1-2, with 9 positions matching TRBD1. The V segment lost 1 base and the J segment 8 bases; nucleotides outside the gene matches: 14. The germline CDR1 and CDR2 sequences are SQVTM and ANQGSEA. The CDR3 runs to 16 residues. The CDR3 nucleotides read TGCAGCGTTGAAGGGGACAGGGAGCGTTTCATGTCGGGCTACACCTTC. It codes for CSVEGDRERFMSGYTF.

This clonotype showed up just once. Possible read error: a much larger clone is one base away. J is TRBJ2-7 and V is TRBV5-1; maybe TRBD1 (6 bases). The germline gives CDR1 SGHRS, CDR2 YFSETQ. CDR3 length equals 16 residues. V was trimmed by 4 bases and J by 5 bases, leaving 22 bases between them. The CDR3: CASSTGRGRVADEQYF. The DNA of the CDR3 is TGCGCCAGCAGCACGGGCAGGGGCAGGGTCGCCGACGAGCAGTACTTC.

The rearrangement links TRBV5-6 to TRBJ1-2, with 7 bases that match TRBD1. The V segment lost 1 base and the J segment 6 bases; nucleotides outside the gene matches: 6. This CDR3 has 14 residues. CDR1 and CDR2 (germline): SGHDT, YYEEEE. The CDR3 loop is CASSLLTGTHGYTF. CDR3 sequence (DNA): TGTGCCAGCAGCTTGTTGACAGGGACCCATGGCTACACCTTC.

This clonotype has a handful of counts. This chain links TRBV7-6 with TRBJ1-3; the D gene is possibly TRBD1 (5 bases). Looked up from germline, CDR1 is SGHVS and CDR2 is FNYEAQ. The CDR3 loop spans 13 amino acids. Trimming removed 0 bases from V and 8 bases from J, with 8 bases in between. The CDR3 DNA follows: TGTGCCAGCAGCTTAGCGGGGGGGGACACCATATATTTT. It specifies CASSLAGGDTIYF.

This chain connects TRBV6-5 to TRBJ1-4; D not certain. Trimming cost V 5 bases and J 8 bases, with 18 bases left between them. The CDR3 spans 15 residues. The germline gives CDR1 MNHEY, CDR2 SVGAGI. CDR3 DNA sequence: TGTGCCAGCAGTGAAGGTGTCGGGGTGTGGGAAAAACTGTTTTTT. It codes for CASSEGVGVWEKLFF.

Comments on this clonotype: One end of the junction is discordant with germline, which a read error may explain. The chain combines TRBV2 with TRBJ2-1; D may be TRBD1 or TRBD2 (5 bases each). CDR1 is SNHLY, CDR2 FYNNEI, per germline. The CDR3 sequence is 17 residues long. Here the CDR3 reads CATSDLRRDAMNNEQFF. Here the CDR3 DNA reads TGTGCCACCAGTGATTTGCGCAGGGACGCCATGAACAATGAGCAGTTCTTC.